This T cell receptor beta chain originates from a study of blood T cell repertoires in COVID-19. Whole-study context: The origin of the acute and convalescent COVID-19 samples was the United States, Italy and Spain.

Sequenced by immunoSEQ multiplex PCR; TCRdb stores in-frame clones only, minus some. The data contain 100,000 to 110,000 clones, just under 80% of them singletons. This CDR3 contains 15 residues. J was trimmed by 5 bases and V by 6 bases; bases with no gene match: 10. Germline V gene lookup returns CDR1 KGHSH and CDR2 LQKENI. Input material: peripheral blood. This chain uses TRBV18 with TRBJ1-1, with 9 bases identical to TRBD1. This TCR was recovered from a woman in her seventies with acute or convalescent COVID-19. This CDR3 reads CASSSSTGGLTEAFF. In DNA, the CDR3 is TGTGCCAGCTCTTCCTCCACAGGGGGCTTGACTGAAGCTTTCTTT.